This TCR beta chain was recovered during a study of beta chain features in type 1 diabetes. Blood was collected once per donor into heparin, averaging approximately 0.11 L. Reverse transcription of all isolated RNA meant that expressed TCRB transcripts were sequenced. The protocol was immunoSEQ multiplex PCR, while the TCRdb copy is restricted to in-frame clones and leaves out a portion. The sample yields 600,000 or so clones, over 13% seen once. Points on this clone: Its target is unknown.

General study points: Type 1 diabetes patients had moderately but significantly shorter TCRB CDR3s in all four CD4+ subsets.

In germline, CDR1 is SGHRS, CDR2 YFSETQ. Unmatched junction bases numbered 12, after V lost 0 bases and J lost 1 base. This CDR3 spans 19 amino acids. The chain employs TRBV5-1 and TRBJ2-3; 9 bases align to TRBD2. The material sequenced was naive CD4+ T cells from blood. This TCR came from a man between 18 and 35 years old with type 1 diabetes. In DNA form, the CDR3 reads TGCGCCAGCAGCTTGGCTCGACTAGCGGAGTACCGGGGCACAGATACGCAGTATTTT. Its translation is CASSLARLAEYRGTDTQYF.